This T cell receptor (beta chain) was found in a study of OX40 agonist ivuxolimab in advanced cancers. Study summary: The dose-escalation cohort had hepatocellular carcinoma, melanoma, renal cell or head and neck cancer. Earlier anti-PD-1, anti-PD-L1 or anti-CTLA-4 therapy was permitted; roughly 37% had received some. The study, taken as a whole, reports: Normalized expansion of T-cell clones was also low for some nonresponders. The mean number of expanded clones was higher in CD8+ T cells than in CD4+.

Clones were read by immunoSEQ multiplex PCR, and TCRdb kept only the in-frame ones, dropping some. The table lists tens of thousands of clones, 92% of them singletons. As to this clone: Its antigen is not identified.

Germline assignment: CDR1 SQVTM and CDR2 ANQGSEA. The CDR3 totals 13 residues. V was pared by 4 bases and J by 7 bases, with 6 bases of the junction left unmatched. The sequencing used CD4+ or CD8+ T cells sorted from blood, collected in a trial of the OX40 agonist ivuxolimab. This sequence originates from an adult with an advanced solid tumor such as melanoma, head and neck, liver or kidney cancer. The gene calls are TRBV29-1 and TRBJ1-2, with 10 bases that match TRBD1. CDR3 coding DNA: TGCAGCGTTGTTCGACAGGGGGCTTCTGGCTACACCTTC. Protein product: CSVVRQGASGYTF. The variable domain in full, with the rest retrieved from reference TRBV29-1 and TRBJ1-2, is SAVISQKPSRDICQRGTSLTIQCQVDSQVTMMFWYRQQPGQSLTLIATANQGSEATYESGFVIDKFPISRPNLTFSTLTVSNMSPEDSSIYLCSVVRQGASGYTFGSGTRLTVV.